This T cell receptor beta chain comes out of a study of blood T cell repertoires in COVID-19. Whole-study context: Sites in the United States, Italy and Spain provided acute and convalescent COVID-19 samples. PBMCs, B-cell-depleted T cells, or T cells provided the cDNA or gDNA that made up the material.

Some clones are missing from TCRdb's copy, which holds only in-frame ones; the method was immunoSEQ multiplex PCR. Of some 110,000 clones in the sample, roughly 88% were seen once. Germline CDR1 SGHRS, CDR2 YFSETQ. The CDR3 covers 14 residues. Losses at the gene ends were 1 base for V and 3 bases for J; bases not matched to a gene: 3. This chain links TRBV5-1 with TRBJ2-5, with 7 bases matching TRBD2. Sequencing was done on a sample of peripheral blood. The clonotype originates from a woman in her 70s with acute or convalescent COVID-19. The CDR3 sequence: CASSLISGEETQYF. CDR3 DNA: TGCGCCAGCAGCTTGATCAGCGGGGAAGAGACCCAGTACTTC.